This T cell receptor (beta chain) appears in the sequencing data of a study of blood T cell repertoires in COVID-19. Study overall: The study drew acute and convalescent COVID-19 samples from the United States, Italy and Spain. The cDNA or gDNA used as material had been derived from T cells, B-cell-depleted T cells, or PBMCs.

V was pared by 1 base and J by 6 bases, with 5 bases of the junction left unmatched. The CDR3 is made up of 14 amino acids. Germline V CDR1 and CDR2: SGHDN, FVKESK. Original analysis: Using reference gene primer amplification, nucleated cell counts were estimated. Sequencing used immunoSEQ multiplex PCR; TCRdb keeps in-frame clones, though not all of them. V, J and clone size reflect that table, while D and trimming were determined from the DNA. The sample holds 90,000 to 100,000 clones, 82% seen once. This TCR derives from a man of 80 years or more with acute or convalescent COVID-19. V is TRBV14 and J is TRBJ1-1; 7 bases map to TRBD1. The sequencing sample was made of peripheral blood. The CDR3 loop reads CASSQVRQGAEAFF. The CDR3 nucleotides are TGTGCCAGCAGCCAAGTGAGACAGGGCGCTGAAGCTTTCTTT.